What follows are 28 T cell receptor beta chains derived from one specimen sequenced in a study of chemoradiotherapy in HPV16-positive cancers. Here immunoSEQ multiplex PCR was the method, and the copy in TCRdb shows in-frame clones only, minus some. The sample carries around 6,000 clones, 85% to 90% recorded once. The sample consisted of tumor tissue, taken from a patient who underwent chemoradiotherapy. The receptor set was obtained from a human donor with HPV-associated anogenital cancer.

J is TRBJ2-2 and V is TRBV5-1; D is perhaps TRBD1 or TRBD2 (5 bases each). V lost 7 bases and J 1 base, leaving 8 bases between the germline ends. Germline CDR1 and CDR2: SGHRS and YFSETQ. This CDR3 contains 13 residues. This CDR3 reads CASGGQNTGELFF. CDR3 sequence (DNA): TGCGCCAGCGGGGGTCAGAACACCGGGGAGCTGTTTTTT.

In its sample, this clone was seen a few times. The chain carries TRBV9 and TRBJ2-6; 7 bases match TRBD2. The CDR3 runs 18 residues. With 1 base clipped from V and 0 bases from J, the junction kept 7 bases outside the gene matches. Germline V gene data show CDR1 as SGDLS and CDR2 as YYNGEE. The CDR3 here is CASSVPKAGYSGANVLTF. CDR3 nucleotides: TGTGCCAGCAGCGTACCAAAAGCGGGATACTCTGGGGCCAACGTCCTGACTTTC.

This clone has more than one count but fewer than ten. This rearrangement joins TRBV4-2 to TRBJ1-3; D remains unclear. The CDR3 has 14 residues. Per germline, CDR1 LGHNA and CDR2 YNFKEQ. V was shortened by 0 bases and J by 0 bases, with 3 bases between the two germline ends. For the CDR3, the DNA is TGTGCCAGCAGCCAAGAAGGCTCTGGAAACACCATATATTTT. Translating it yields CASSQEGSGNTIYF.

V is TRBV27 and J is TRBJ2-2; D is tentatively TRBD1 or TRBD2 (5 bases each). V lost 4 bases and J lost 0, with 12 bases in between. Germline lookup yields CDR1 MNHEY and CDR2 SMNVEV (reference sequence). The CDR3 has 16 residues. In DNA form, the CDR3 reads TGTGCCAGCAGTTCTGGTGGGACCTCGAACACCGGGGAGCTGTTTTTT. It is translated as CASSSGGTSNTGELFF.

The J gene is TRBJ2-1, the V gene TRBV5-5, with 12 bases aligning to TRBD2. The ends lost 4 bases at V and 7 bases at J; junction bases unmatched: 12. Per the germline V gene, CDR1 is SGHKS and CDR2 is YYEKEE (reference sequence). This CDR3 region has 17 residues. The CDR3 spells CASSQGLAGTYGNEQFF. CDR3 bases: TGTGCCAGCAGCCAAGGACTAGCGGGGACCTATGGGAATGAGCAGTTCTTC.

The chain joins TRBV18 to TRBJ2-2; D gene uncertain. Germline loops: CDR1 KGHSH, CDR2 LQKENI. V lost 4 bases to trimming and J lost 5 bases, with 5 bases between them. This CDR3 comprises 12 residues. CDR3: CASSLGTGELFF. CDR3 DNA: TGTGCCAGCTCACTAGGGACCGGGGAGCTGTTTTTT. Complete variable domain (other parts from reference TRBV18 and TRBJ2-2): NAGVMQNPRHLVRRRGQEARLRCSPMKGHSHVYWYRQLPEEGLKFMVYLQKENIIDESGMPKERFSAEFPKEGPSILRIQQVVRGDSAAYFCASSLGTGELFFGEGSRLTVL.

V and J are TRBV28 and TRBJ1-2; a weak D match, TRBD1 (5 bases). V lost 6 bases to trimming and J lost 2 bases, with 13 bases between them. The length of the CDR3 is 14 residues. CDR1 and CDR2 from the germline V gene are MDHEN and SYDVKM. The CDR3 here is CASRPLGENYGYTF. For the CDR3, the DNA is TGTGCCAGCAGGCCCCTAGGGGAAAACTATGGCTACACCTTC.

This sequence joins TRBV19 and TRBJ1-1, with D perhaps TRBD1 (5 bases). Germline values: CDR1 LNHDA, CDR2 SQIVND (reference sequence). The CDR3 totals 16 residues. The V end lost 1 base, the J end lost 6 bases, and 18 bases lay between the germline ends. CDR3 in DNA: TGTGCCAGTAGTATAGTAATTGGGGCAGAGTCCCCTGAAGCTTTCTTT. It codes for CASSIVIGAESPEAFF.

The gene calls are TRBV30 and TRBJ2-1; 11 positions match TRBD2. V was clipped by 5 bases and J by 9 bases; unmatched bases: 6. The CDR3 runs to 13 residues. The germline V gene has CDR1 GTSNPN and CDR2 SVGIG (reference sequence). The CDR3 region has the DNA TGTGCCTGGGCCGGGACTAGCGGTAGTGAGCAGTTCTTC. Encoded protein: CAWAGTSGSEQFF.

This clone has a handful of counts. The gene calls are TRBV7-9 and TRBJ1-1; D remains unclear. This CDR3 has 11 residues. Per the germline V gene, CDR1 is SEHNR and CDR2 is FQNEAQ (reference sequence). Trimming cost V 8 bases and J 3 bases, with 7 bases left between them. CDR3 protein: CASGYDTEAFF. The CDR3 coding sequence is TGTGCCAGCGGTTACGACACTGAAGCTTTCTTT.

CDR3 nucleotides: TGCGCCAGCAGCTTGACTAGCGGAACCTCGGATGGGTCTTACGAGCAGTACTTC. Its protein is CASSLTSGTSDGSYEQYF. The rearrangement uses TRBV5-1 and TRBJ2-7, with 8 bases fitting TRBD2. The germline V gene has CDR1 SGHRS and CDR2 YFSETQ. V shed 1 base, J shed 4 bases, and the junction held 16 bases outside the gene matches. The CDR3 runs to 18 residues.

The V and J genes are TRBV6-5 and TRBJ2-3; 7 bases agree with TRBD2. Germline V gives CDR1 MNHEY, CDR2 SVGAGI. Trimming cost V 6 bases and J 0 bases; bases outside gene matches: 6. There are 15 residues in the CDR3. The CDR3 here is CASRYQGGSTDTQYF. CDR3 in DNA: TGTGCCAGCAGATATCAGGGAGGGAGCACAGATACGCAGTATTTT.

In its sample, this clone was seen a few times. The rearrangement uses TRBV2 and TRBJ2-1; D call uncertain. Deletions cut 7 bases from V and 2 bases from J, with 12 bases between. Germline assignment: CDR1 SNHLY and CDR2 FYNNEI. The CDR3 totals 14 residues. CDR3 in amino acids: CASNQRTPYNEQFF. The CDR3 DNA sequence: TGTGCCAGCAATCAGCGTACCCCCTACAATGAGCAGTTCTTC.

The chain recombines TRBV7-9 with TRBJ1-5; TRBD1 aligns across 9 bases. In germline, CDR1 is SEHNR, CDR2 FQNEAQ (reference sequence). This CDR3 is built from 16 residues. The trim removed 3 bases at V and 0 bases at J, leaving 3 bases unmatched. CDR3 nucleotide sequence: TGTGCCAGCAGCTTGGGACAGGGTTTTAGCAATCAGCCCCAGCATTTT. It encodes CASSLGQGFSNQPQHF.

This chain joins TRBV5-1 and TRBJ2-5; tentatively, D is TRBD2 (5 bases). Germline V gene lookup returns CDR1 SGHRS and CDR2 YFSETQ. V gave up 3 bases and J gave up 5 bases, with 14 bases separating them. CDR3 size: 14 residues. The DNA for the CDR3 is TGCGCCAGCAGCTCTTATACTAGTTGGGAGACCCAGTACTTC. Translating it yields CASSSYTSWETQYF. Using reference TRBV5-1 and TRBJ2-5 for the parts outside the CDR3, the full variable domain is KAGVTQTPRYLIKTRGQQVTLSCSPISGHRSVSWYQQTPGQGLQFLFEYFSETQRNKGNFPGRFSGRQFSNSRSEMNVSTLELGDSALYLCASSSYTSWETQYFGPGTRLLVL.

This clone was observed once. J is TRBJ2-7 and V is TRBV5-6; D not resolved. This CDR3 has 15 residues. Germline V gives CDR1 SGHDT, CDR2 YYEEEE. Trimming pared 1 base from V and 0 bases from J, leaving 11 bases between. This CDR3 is CASSLWALSSYEQYF. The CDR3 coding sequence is TGTGCCAGCAGCTTGTGGGCGTTAAGCTCCTACGAGCAGTACTTC.

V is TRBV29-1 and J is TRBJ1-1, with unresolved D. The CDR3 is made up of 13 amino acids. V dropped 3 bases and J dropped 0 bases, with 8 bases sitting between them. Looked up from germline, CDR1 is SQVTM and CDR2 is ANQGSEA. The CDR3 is CSVEGRVNTEAFF. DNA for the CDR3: TGCAGCGTTGAGGGGAGGGTGAACACTGAAGCTTTCTTT.

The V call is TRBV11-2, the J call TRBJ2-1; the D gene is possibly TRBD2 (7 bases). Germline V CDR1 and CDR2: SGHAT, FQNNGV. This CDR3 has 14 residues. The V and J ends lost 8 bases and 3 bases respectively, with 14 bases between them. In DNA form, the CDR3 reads TGTGCCAGCCAGGGGCTAGCGGACTACAATGAGCAGTTCTTC. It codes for CASQGLADYNEQFF. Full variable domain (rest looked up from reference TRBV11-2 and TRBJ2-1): EAGVAQSPRYKIIEKRQSVAFWCNPISGHATLYWYQQILGQGPKLLIQFQNNGVVDDSQLPKDRFSAERLKGVDSTLKIQPAKLEDSAVYLCASQGLADYNEQFFGPGTRLTVL.

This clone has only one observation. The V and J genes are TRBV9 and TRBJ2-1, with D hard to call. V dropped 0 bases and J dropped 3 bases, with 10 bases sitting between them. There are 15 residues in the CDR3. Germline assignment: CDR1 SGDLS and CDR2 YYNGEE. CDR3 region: CASSVEDGFYNEQFF. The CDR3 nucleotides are TGTGCCAGCAGCGTAGAGGACGGATTCTACAATGAGCAGTTCTTC.

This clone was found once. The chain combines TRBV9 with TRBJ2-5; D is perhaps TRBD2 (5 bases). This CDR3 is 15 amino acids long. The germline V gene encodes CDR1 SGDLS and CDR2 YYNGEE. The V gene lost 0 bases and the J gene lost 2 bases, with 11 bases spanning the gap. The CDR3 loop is CASSVGGSAQETQYF. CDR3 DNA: TGTGCCAGCAGCGTAGGGGGTAGCGCTCAAGAGACCCAGTACTTC.

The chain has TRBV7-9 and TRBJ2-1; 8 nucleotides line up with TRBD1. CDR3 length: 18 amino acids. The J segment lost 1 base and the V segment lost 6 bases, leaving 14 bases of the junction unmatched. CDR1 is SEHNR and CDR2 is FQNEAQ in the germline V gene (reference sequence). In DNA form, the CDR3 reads TGTGCCAGCAGTCCTGACAGGGGAGGTTCCGGGTCCTACAATGAGCAGTTCTTC. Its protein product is CASSPDRGGSGSYNEQFF.

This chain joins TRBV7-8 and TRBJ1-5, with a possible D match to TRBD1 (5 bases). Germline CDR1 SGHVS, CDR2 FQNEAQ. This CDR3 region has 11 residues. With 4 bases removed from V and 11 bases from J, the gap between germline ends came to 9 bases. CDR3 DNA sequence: TGTGCCAGCAGCTCGTCCAGGGCCCAGCATTTT. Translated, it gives CASSSSRAQHF.

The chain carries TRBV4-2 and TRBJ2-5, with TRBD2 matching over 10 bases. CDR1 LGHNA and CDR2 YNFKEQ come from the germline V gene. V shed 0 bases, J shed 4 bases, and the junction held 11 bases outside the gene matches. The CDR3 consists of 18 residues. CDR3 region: CASSQEWASGSGGETQYF. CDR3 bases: TGTGCCAGCAGCCAAGAGTGGGCTAGCGGGAGTGGTGGAGAGACCCAGTACTTC.

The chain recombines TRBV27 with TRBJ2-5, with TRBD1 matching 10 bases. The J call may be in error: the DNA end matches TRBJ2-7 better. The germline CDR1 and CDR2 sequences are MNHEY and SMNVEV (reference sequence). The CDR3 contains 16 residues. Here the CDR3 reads CASSPSTGGPSNEQYF. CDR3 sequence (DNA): TGTGCCAGCAGCCCTTCGACAGGGGGCCCCTCTAACGAGCAGTACTTC.

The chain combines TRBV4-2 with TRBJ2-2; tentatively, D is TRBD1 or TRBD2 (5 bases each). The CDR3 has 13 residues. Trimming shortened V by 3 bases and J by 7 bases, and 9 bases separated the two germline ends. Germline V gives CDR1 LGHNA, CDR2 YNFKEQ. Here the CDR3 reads CASSQGTHGELFF. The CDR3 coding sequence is TGTGCCAGCAGCCAGGGGACGCACGGGGAGCTGTTTTTT.

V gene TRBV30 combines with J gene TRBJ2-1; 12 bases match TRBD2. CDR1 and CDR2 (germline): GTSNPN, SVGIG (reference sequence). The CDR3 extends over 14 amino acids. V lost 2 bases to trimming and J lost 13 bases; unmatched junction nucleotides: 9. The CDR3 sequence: CAWSPLAGGTLQFF. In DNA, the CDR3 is TGTGCCTGGAGTCCTCTAGCGGGAGGGACCTTACAGTTCTTC.

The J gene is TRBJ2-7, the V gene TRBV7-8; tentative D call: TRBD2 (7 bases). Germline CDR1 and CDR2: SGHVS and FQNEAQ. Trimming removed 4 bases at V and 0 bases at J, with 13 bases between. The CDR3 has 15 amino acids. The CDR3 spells CASSWGGGSSYEQYF. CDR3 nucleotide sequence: TGTGCCAGCAGCTGGGGGGGCGGGAGCTCCTACGAGCAGTACTTC.

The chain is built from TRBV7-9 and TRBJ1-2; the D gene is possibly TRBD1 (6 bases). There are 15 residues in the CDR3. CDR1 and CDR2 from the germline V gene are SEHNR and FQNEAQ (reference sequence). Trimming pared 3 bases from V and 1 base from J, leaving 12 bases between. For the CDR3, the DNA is TGTGCCAGCAGCTTTCGGGACACAATTAACTATGGCTACACCTTC. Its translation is CASSFRDTINYGYTF.